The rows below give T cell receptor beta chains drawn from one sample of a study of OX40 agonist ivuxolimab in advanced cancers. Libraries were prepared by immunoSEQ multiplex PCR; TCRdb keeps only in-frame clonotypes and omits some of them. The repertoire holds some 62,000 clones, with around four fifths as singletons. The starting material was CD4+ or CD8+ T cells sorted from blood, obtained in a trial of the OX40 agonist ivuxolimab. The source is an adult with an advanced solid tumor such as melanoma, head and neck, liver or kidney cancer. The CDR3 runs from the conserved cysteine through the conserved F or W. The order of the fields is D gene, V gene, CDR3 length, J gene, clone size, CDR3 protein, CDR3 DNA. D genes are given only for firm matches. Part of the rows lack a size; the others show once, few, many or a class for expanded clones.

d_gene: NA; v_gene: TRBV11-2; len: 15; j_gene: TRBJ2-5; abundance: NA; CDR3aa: CASSLEHLYQETQYF; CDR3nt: TGTGCCAGCAGCTTAGAACATTTGTACCAAGAGACCCAGTACTTC
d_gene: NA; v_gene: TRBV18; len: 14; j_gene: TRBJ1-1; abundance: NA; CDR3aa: CASSVTEKDTEAFF; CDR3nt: TGTGCCAGCTCAGTCACAGAGAAGGACACTGAAGCTTTCTTT
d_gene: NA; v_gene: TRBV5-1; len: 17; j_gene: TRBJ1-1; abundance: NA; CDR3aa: CASSLAGRRVGNAEAFF; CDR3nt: TGCGCCAGCAGCTTGGCGGGACGCAGGGTTGGGAACGCTGAAGCTTTCTTT
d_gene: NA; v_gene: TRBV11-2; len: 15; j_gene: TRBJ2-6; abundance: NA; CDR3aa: CASSFGQPGANVLTF; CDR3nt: TGTGCCAGCAGCTTCGGACAGCCCGGGGCCAACGTCCTGACTTTC
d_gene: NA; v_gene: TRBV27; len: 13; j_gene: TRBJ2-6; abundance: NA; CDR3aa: CASRFSGANVLTF; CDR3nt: TGTGCCAGCAGGTTCTCTGGGGCCAACGTCCTGACTTTC
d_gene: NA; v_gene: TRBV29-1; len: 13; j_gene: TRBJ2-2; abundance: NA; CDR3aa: CSVRGKVAGELFF; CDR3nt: TGCAGCGTTCGGGGAAAGGTGGCCGGGGAGCTGTTTTTT
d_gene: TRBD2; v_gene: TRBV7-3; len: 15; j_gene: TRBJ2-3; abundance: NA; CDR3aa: CASSLAGAGTDTQYF; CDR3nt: TGTGCCAGCAGCTTAGCGGGAGCGGGCACAGATACGCAGTATTTT
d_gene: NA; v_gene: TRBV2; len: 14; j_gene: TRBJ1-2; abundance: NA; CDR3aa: CASTRTGANYGYTF; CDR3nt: TGTGCCAGCACAAGGACCGGAGCTAACTATGGCTACACCTTC
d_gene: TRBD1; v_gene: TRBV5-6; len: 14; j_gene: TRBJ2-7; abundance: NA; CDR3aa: CASSFRDRVYEQYF; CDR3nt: TGTGCCAGCAGCTTCCGGGACAGGGTCTACGAGCAGTACTTC
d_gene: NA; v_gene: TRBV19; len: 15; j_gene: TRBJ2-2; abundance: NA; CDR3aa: CASSIVWGNTGELFF; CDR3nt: TGTGCCAGTAGTATAGTATGGGGCAACACCGGGGAGCTGTTTTTT
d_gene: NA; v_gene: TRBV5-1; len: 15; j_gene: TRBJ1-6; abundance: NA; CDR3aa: CASTISDMINSPLHF; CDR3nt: TGCGCCAGCACGATTTCAGACATGATTAATTCACCCCTCCACTTT
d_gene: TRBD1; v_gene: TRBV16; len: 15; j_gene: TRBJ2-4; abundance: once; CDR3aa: CASSHQTGQINIQYF; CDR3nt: TGTGCCAGCAGCCACCAAACGGGACAGATAAACATTCAGTACTTC
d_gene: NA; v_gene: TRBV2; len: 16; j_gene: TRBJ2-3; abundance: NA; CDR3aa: CASRASSTASTDTQYF; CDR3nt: TGTGCCAGCAGGGCGTCGTCTACTGCGAGCACAGATACGCAGTATTTT
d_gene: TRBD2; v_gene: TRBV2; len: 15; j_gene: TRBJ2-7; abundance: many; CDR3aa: CASSEDLAGVREQYF; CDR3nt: TGTGCCAGCAGTGAAGATCTAGCGGGAGTAAGGGAGCAGTACTTC
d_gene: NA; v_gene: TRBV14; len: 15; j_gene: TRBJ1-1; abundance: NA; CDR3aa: CASSPGYREGTEAFF; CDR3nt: TGTGCCAGCAGCCCCGGGTACAGGGAGGGGACTGAAGCTTTCTTT
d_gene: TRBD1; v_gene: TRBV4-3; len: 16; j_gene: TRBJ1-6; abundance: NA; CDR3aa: CASSQERTGRNSPLHF; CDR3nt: TGCGCCAGCAGCCAAGAAAGGACAGGCCGAAATTCACCCCTCCACTTT
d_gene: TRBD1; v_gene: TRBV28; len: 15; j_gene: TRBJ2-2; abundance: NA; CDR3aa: CASSHQQGARGELFF; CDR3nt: TGTGCCAGCAGTCATCAACAGGGGGCGCGAGGGGAGCTGTTTTTT
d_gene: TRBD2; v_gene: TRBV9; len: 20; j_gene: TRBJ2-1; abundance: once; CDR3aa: CASSVETGTSGRGNYNEQFF; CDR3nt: TGTGCCAGCAGCGTAGAGACGGGGACTAGCGGGAGGGGTAACTACAATGAGCAGTTCTTC
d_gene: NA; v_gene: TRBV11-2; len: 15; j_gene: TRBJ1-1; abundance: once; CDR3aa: CASSTQGVGPTEAFF; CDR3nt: TGTGCCAGCAGTACACAGGGTGTGGGACCCACTGAAGCTTTCTTT
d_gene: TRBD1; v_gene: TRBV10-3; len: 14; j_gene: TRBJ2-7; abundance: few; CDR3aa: CAISGDRVSYEQYF; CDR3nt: TGTGCCATCAGTGGGGACAGGGTCTCCTACGAGCAGTACTTC
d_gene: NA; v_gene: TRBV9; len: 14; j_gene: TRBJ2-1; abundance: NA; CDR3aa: CASNPDPTYNEQFF; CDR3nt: TGTGCCAGCAACCCGGACCCGACCTACAATGAGCAGTTCTTC
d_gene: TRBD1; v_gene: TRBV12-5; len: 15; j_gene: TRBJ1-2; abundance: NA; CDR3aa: CASGLVTGADDGYTF; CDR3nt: TGTGCTAGTGGTTTGGTGACAGGGGCGGATGATGGCTACACCTTC
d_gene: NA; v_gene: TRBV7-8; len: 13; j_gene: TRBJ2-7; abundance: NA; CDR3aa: CASRRTGVYEQYF; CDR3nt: TGTGCCAGCAGGAGGACGGGGGTCTACGAGCAGTACTTC
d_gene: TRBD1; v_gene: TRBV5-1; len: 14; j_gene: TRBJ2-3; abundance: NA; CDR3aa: CASNPGQGADTQYF; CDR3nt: TGCGCCAGCAACCCGGGACAGGGGGCAGATACGCAGTATTTT
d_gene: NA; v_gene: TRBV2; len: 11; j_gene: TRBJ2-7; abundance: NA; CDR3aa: CASSEVLEQYF; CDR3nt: TGTGCCAGCAGTGAAGTTCTCGAGCAGTACTTC
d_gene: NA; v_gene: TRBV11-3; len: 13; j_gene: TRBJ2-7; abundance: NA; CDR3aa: CASSNRVSYEQYF; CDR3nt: TGTGCCAGCAGTAACAGGGTCTCCTACGAGCAGTACTTC
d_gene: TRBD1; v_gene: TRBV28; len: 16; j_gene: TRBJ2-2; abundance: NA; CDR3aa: CASKVPRDRFTGELFF; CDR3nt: TGTGCCAGCAAAGTACCCAGGGACAGGTTCACCGGGGAGCTGTTTTTT
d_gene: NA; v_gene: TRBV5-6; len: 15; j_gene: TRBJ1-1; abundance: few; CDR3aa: CASSLYTRDSTEAFF; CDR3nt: TGTGCCAGCAGCTTATACACCAGGGATTCAACTGAAGCTTTCTTT
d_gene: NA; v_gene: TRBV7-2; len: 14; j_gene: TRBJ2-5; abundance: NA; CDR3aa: CASSFQGGGETQYF; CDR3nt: TGTGCCAGCAGCTTCCAGGGCGGAGGGGAGACCCAGTACTTC
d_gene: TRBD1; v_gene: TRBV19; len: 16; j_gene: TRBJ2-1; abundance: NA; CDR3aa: CASTETGLLSYNEQFF; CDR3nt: TGTGCCAGTACAGAGACAGGGCTTTTGTCCTACAATGAGCAGTTCTTC
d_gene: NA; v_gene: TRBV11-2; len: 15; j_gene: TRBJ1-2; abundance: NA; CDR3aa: CASSPFGGRDYGYTF; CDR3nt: TGTGCCAGCAGCCCCTTTGGGGGGCGAGACTATGGCTACACCTTC
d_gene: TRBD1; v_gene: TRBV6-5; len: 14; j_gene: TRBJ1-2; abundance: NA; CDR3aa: CASRMDRGRFGYTF; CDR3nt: TGTGCCAGCAGAATGGACAGGGGGCGTTTTGGCTACACCTTC
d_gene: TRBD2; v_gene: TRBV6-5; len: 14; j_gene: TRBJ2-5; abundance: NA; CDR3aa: CASSYSTGGETQYF; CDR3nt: TGTGCCAGCAGTTACTCTACGGGAGGAGAGACCCAGTACTTC
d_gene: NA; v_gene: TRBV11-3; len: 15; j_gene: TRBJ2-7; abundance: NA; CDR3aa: CASSLEWGASYEQYF; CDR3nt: TGTGCCAGCAGCCTCGAGTGGGGTGCCTCCTACGAGCAGTACTTC
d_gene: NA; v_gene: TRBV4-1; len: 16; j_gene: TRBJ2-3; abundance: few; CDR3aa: CASSQRGAQGTDTQYF; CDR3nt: TGCGCCAGCAGCCAAAGGGGGGCCCAGGGTACAGATACGCAGTATTTT
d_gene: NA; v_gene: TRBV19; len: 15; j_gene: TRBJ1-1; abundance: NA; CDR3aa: CASTPPGDMNTEAFF; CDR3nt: TGTGCCAGTACCCCCCCGGGGGATATGAACACTGAAGCTTTCTTT
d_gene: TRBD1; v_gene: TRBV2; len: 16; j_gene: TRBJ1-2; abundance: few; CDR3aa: CASSTPTGAYNYGYTF; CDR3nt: TGTGCCAGCAGCACACCTACAGGGGCTTATAACTATGGCTACACCTTC
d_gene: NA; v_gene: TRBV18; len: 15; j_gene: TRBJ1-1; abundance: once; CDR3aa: CASSPQGIGGAEAFF; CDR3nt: TGTGCCAGCTCACCCCAGGGAATCGGAGGGGCTGAAGCTTTCTTT
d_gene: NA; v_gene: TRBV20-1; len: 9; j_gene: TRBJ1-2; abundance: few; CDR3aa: CSARPGYTF; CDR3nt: TGCAGTGCTAGACCGGGCTACACCTTC
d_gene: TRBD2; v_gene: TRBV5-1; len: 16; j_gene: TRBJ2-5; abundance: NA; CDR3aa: CASSLAIGGGQETQYF; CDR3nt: TGCGCCAGCAGCTTGGCCATCGGCGGGGGGCAAGAGACCCAGTACTTC
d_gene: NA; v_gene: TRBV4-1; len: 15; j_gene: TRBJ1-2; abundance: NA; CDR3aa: CASSQAEAANYGYTF; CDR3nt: TGCGCCAGCAGCCAAGCCGAGGCAGCTAACTATGGCTACACCTTC
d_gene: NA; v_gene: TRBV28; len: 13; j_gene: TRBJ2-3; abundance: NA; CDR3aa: CASSFMGTDTQYF; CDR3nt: TGTGCCAGCAGTTTTATGGGCACAGATACGCAGTATTTT
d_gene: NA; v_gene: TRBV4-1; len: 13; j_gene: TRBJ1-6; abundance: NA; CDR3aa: CASSQDPNSPLHF; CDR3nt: TGCGCCAGCAGCCAAGATCCGAATTCACCCCTCCACTTT
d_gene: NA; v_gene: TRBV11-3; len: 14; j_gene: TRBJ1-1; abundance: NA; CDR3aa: CASSLGRVNTEAFF; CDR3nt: TGTGCCAGCAGCCTGGGCAGGGTGAACACTGAAGCTTTCTTT
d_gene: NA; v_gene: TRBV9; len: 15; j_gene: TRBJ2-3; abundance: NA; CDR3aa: CASSVELRGTDTQYF; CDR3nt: TGTGCCAGCAGCGTAGAACTTCGGGGGACAGATACGCAGTATTTT
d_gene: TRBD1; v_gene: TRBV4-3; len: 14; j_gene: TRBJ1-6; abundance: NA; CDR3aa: CASSLQGLNSPLHF; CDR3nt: TGCGCCAGCAGCCTACAGGGGCTTAATTCACCCCTCCACTTT
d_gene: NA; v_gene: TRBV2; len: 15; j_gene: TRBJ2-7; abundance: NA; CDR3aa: CASSEGSRGSREQYF; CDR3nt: TGTGCCAGCAGTGAAGGAAGCAGAGGGTCCCGCGAGCAGTACTTC
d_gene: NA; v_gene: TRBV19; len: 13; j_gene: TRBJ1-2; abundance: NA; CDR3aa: CASSPVTNYGYTF; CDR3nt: TGTGCCAGTAGCCCGGTCACAAACTATGGCTACACCTTC
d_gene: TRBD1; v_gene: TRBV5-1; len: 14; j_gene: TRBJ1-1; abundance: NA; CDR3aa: CASSTGTANTEAFF; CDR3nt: TGCGCCAGCAGCACCGGGACAGCGAACACTGAAGCTTTCTTT
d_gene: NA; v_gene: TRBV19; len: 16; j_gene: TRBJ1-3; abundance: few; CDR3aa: CASSGAGSYAGNTIYF; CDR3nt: TGTGCCAGTAGTGGAGCAGGGAGTTATGCTGGAAACACCATATATTTT
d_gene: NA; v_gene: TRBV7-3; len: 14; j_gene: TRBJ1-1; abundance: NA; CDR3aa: CASSPQQGNTEAFF; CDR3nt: TGTGCCAGCAGCCCCCAACAGGGGAACACTGAAGCTTTCTTT
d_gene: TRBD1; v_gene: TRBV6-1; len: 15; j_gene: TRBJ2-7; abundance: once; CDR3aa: CASRLGTGKHYEQYF; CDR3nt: TGTGCCAGCAGACTGGGGACAGGAAAACATTACGAGCAGTACTTC
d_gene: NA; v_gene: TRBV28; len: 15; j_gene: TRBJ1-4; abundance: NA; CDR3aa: CASSSPSGSDEKLFF; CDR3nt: TGTGCCAGCAGTTCCCCTTCCGGAAGCGACGAAAAACTGTTTTTT
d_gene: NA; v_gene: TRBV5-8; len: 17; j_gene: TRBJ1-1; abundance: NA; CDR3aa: CASSVDTKGFQVTEAFF; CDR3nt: TGTGCCAGCAGCGTCGACACAAAAGGCTTTCAAGTCACTGAAGCTTTCTTT
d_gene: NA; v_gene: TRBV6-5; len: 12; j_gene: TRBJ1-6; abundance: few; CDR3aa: CASTSGNSPLHF; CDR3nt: TGTGCCAGCACGTCGGGGAATTCACCCCTCCACTTT
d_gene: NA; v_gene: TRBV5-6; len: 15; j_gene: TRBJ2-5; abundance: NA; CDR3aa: CASSLEQGTWGAQYF; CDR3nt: TGTGCCAGCAGCTTGGAACAGGGGACCTGGGGGGCCCAGTACTTC
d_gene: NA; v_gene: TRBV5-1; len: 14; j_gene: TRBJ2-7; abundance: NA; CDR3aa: CASSLAAQVGRPFF; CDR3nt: TGCGCCAGCAGCTTGGCGGCGCAGGTAGGTAGGCCCTTCTTC
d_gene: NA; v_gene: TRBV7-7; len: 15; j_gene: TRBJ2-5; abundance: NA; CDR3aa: CASSLAFSGQETQYF; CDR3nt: TGTGCTAGCAGCTTAGCTTTTAGCGGCCAAGAGACCCAGTACTTC